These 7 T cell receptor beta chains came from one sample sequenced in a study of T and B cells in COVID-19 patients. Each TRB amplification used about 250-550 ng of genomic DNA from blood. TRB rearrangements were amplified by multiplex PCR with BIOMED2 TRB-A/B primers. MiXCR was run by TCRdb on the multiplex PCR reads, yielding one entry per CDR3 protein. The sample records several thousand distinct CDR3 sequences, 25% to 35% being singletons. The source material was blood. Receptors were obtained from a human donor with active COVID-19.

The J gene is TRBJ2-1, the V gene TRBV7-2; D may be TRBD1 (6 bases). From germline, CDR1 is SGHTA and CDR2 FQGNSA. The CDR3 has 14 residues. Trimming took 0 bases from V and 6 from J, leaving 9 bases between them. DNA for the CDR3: TGTGCCAGCAGCTTAGCGGGGGCAATCAATGAGCAGTTCTTC. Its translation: CASSLAGAINEQFF.

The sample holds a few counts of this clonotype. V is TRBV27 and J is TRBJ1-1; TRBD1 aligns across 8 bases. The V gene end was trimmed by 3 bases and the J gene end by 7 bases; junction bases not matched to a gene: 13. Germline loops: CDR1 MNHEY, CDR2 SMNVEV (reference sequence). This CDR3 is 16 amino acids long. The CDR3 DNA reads TGTGCCAGCAGTTTTGGACGTGGGACAGGCCGGTTTGAAGCTTTCTTT. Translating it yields CASSFGRGTGRFEAFF.

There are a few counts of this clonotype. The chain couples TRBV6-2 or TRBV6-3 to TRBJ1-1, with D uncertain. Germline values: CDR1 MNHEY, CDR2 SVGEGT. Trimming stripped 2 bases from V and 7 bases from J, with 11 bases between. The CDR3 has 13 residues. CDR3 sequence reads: CASSYPTGNEAFF. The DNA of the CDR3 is TGTGCCAGCAGTTACCCGACGGGTAATGAAGCTTTCTTT.

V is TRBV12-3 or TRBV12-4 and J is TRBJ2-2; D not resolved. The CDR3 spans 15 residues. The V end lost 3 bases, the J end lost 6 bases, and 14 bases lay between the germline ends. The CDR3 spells CASSLTPLSAGELFF. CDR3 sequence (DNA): TGTGCCAGCAGTTTGACACCACTGTCAGCCGGGGAGCTGTTTTTT.

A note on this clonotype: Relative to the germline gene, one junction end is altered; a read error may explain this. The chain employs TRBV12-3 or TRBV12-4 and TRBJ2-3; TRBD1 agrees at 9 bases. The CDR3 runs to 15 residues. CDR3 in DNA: TGTGCCAGCAGTTTAGAGGACAGGGGTGGGGATAGGCAGTATTTT. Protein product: CASSLEDRGGDRQYF.

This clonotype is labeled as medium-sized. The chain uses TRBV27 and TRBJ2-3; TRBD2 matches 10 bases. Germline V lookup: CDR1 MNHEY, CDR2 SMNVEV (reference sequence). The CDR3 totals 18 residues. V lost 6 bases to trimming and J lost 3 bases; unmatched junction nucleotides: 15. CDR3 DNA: TGTGCCAGCAGGGGGATGGGGGGCGCTAGCGGGGGAACAGATACGCAGTATTTT. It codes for CASRGMGGASGGTDTQYF.

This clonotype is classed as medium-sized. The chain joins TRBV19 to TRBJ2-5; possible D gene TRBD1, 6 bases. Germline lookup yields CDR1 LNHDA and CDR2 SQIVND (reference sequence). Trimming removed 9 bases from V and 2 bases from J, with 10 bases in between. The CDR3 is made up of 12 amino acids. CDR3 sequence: CASRDTQETQYF. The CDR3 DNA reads TGTGCCAGCCGGGACACGCAAGAGACCCAGTACTTC.